This T cell receptor (beta chain) was profiled in a study of spatial heterogeneity in lung cancer. There are many counts of this clonotype. The CDR3 consists of 14 residues. Germline CDR1 is DFQATT and CDR2 is SNEGSKA (reference sequence). The V end lost 3 bases, the J end lost 0 bases, and 12 bases lay between the germline ends. Time point: sample taken at primary tumor resection. TCRs were sequenced from unsorted whole RNA of tumor, nontumor lung or PBMC. TCRdb re-derived calls from the 5' RACE reads in MiXCR, one entry per CDR3 protein. The profile shows about 39,000 distinct CDR3 sequences, 3% to 3.5% of them singletons.

The input for sequencing was normal lung tissue next to the tumor, taken at surgery. This clonotype was sampled from a male donor with early-stage non-small cell lung cancer. V is TRBV20-1 and J is TRBJ2-7; D remains unclear. CDR3 loop: CSASRSSLSYEQYF. The CDR3 DNA follows: TGCAGTGCTAGCCGCAGTTCCCTCTCCTACGAGCAGTACTTC.